Following are 28 T cell receptor beta chains from one sample sequenced in a study of cytomegalovirus exposure and HLA in healthy donors. Sequenced by immunoSEQ multiplex PCR; TCRdb stores in-frame clones only, minus some. The sample holds about 64,000 clones; around 89% are singletons and the top ten take over 1.5%. Sequencing input: PBMCs. These receptors all stem from a woman aged 18-30 years in good health and CMV-seronegative.

The chain combines TRBV4-2 with TRBJ2-3, with a possible D match to TRBD2 (5 bases). CDR1 and CDR2 (germline): LGHNA, YNFKEQ. This CDR3 comprises 20 residues. V gave up 0 bases and J gave up 0 bases, with 22 bases separating them. The DNA for the CDR3 is TGTGCCAGCAGCCAAGATTTAGTTCCGGTCTTGGGCGGGAGCACAGATACGCAGTATTTT. Its translation: CASSQDLVPVLGGSTDTQYF.

The rearrangement links TRBV27 to TRBJ2-7; TRBD2 agrees at 9 bases. Germline trimming cut 3 bases from V and 4 bases from J; bases unmatched to any gene: 4. Germline V gives CDR1 MNHEY, CDR2 SMNVEV (reference sequence). This CDR3 comprises 14 residues. The CDR3 region is CASSFSGGRYEQYF. CDR3 nucleotides: TGTGCCAGCAGTTTTAGCGGGGGTAGGTACGAGCAGTACTTC.

V and J are TRBV30 and TRBJ2-3; D gene uncertain. Germline lookup yields CDR1 GTSNPN and CDR2 SVGIG (reference sequence). The CDR3 sequence is 13 residues long. Trimming left V 3 bases short and J 5 bases short, with 12 bases between. CDR3 loop: CAWRAKTGDTQYF. The CDR3 DNA is TGTGCCTGGAGGGCGAAGACGGGAGATACGCAGTATTTT.

The V gene is TRBV6-4, the J gene TRBJ1-2; 7 bases agree with TRBD1. In germline, CDR1 is MRHNA, CDR2 SNTAGT. Trimming took 6 bases from V and 0 from J; bases not matched to a gene: 7. This CDR3 comprises 15 residues. The CDR3 reads CASRPDGTANYGYTF. Here the CDR3 DNA reads TGTGCCAGCAGGCCCGACGGGACAGCTAACTATGGCTACACCTTC.

This chain uses TRBV30 with TRBJ2-7, with 9 bases lining up with TRBD1. V gave up 3 bases and J gave up 4 bases; unmatched junction bases: 4. Germline-derived CDR1 and CDR2 are GTSNPN and SVGIG (reference sequence). The CDR3 consists of 13 residues. The CDR3 nucleotides read TGTGCCTGGAGCAGGGACAGGGAATACGAGCAGTACTTC. Translation: CAWSRDREYEQYF.

This chain joins TRBV15 and TRBJ2-1, with 9 bases fitting TRBD1. In germline, CDR1 is LNHNV, CDR2 YYDKDF (reference sequence). This CDR3 spans 16 amino acids. The junction had 5 bases not matched to a gene; V was cut back by 0 bases and J by 5 bases. This CDR3 reads CATSREWGQGNNEQFF. DNA of the CDR3: TGTGCCACCAGCAGAGAGTGGGGACAGGGTAACAATGAGCAGTTCTTC. Full variable domain (remainder filled in from reference TRBV15 and TRBJ2-1): DAMVIQNPRYQVTQFGKPVTLSCSQTLNHNVMYWYQQKSSQAPKLLFHYYDKDFNNEADTPDNFQSRRPNTSFCFLDIRSPGLGDTAMYLCATSREWGQGNNEQFFGPGTRLTVL.

The V gene is TRBV6-5, the J gene TRBJ2-2, with 10 nucleotides matching TRBD1. Per the germline V gene, CDR1 is MNHEY and CDR2 is SVGAGI. V was pared by 6 bases and J by 5 bases, with 6 bases of the junction left unmatched. The CDR3 has 15 amino acids. The CDR3 reads CASRRQGALTGELFF. CDR3 coding DNA: TGTGCCAGCAGAAGACAGGGGGCGCTGACCGGGGAGCTGTTTTTT.

Note on this clone: The junction departs from germline at one end; a sequencing error may be responsible. The V and J genes are TRBV9 and TRBJ1-5; D call uncertain. Germline CDR1 and CDR2: SGDLS and YYNGEE. This CDR3 region has 13 residues. DNA of the CDR3: TGTGCCAACAGCGTAGCGGAGAATCAGCCCCAGCATTTT. Translation: CANSVAENQPQHF.

The rearrangement joins TRBV27 to TRBJ2-2; 8 positions agree with TRBD1. The CDR3 totals 15 residues. Germline-derived CDR1 and CDR2 are MNHEY and SMNVEV (reference sequence). Losses at the gene ends were 3 bases for V and 4 bases for J; bases not matched to a gene: 4. CDR3 region: CASSFGQGATGELFF. In DNA form, the CDR3 reads TGTGCCAGCAGTTTTGGTCAGGGGGCCACCGGGGAGCTGTTTTTT.

The chain recombines TRBV6-5 with TRBJ2-7; the match to TRBD1 covers 8 bases. Germline values: CDR1 MNHEY, CDR2 SVGAGI. The CDR3 consists of 14 residues. The V segment lost 4 bases and the J segment 2 bases; nucleotides outside the gene matches: 4. As DNA, the CDR3 is TGTGCCAGCAGTTCCCGACAGGGGCCCTACGAGCAGTACTTC. It specifies CASSSRQGPYEQYF.

The chain employs TRBV30 and TRBJ2-5; 9 positions agree with TRBD1. The CDR3 is made up of 13 amino acids. Germline CDR1 reads GTSNPN; CDR2 reads SVGIG (reference sequence). J lost 6 bases, V lost 3 bases, and 5 bases had no gene match. As DNA, the CDR3 is TGTGCCTGGAGAGTACAGGGGGCGAAGACCCAGTACTTC. Amino acids: CAWRVQGAKTQYF.

V usage is TRBV15 and J usage is TRBJ1-5; unclear D gene. In germline, CDR1 is LNHNV, CDR2 YYDKDF (reference sequence). V was clipped by 0 bases and J by 5 bases, with 8 bases between them. The CDR3 extends over 14 amino acids. DNA for the CDR3: TGTGCCACCAGCAGAGATTGGGGAGATCAGCCCCAGCATTTT. Translated: CATSRDWGDQPQHF.

The rearrangement uses TRBV5-1 and TRBJ1-1; 11 bases are a match to TRBD1. The ends lost 5 bases at V and 4 bases at J; junction bases unmatched: 4. Per germline, CDR1 SGHRS and CDR2 YFSETQ. This CDR3 spans 14 amino acids. The CDR3 DNA reads as TGCGCCAGCAGGGGGGGACAGGGGGTCACTGAAGCTTTCTTT. Encoded protein: CASRGGQGVTEAFF.

The chain has TRBV6-1 and TRBJ2-2; a possible D gene is TRBD1 (5 bases). The CDR3 sequence is 13 residues long. The V and J ends lost 3 bases and 3 bases respectively, with 5 bases between them. Germline CDR1 is MNHNS and CDR2 is SASEGT. The CDR3 nucleotides read TGTGCCAGCAGTGACAGGGACACCGGGGAGCTGTTTTTT. Its translation is CASSDRDTGELFF.

In its sample, this clone was seen a few times. The J gene is TRBJ1-2, the V gene TRBV5-1; D is unclear. Germline-derived CDR1 and CDR2 are SGHRS and YFSETQ. V was pared by 0 bases and J by 0 bases, with 6 bases between. This CDR3 has 14 residues. The CDR3 region has the DNA TGCGCCAGCAGCTTGGTCCCTTCTAACTATGGCTACACCTTC. Its protein product is CASSLVPSNYGYTF. Together with reference TRBV5-1 and TRBJ1-2, the CDR3 gives the full variable domain: KAGVTQTPRYLIKTRGQQVTLSCSPISGHRSVSWYQQTPGQGLQFLFEYFSETQRNKGNFPGRFSGRQFSNSRSEMNVSTLELGDSALYLCASSLVPSNYGYTFGSGTRLTVV.

This sequence joins TRBV30 and TRBJ1-1, with D unclear. Trimming cost V 1 base and J 4 bases, with 13 bases left between them. Germline V gives CDR1 GTSNPN, CDR2 SVGIG (reference sequence). The CDR3 consists of 14 residues. Here the CDR3 DNA reads TGTGCCTGGAGTGGAGACGGAGCTACCACTGAAGCTTTCTTT. Encoded protein: CAWSGDGATTEAFF.

The genes are TRBV6-5 and TRBJ2-1; D gene ambiguous. The V end was cut by 6 bases, the J end by 5 bases, with 5 bases between. Looked up from germline, CDR1 is MNHEY and CDR2 is SVGAGI. The CDR3 is 11 amino acids. The CDR3 protein is CASSPNNEQFF. Written as DNA, the CDR3 is TGTGCCAGCAGCCCCAACAATGAGCAGTTCTTC.

The sample holds a few counts of this clone. The chain is built from TRBV28 and TRBJ2-7; D unclear. The V gene lost 1 base and the J gene lost 9 bases, with 10 bases spanning the gap. The CDR3 runs 12 residues. The germline CDR1 and CDR2 sequences are MDHEN and SYDVKM. CDR3 bases: TGTGCCAGCAGTTTATCCTTTCAGTCGCAGTACTTC. It encodes CASSLSFQSQYF.

The rearrangement links TRBV19 to TRBJ2-1; TRBD1 matches 9 bases. This CDR3 spans 15 amino acids. Germline CDR1 and CDR2: LNHDA and SQIVND (reference sequence). With 4 bases clipped from V and 5 bases from J, the junction kept 6 bases outside the gene matches. CDR3 sequence: CASSNLQGADNEQFF. CDR3 nucleotides: TGTGCCAGTAGTAATCTACAGGGGGCGGACAATGAGCAGTTCTTC.

About this clone: This sample also contains other DNA sequences that code for the same CDR3. V and J are TRBV18 and TRBJ2-5; D unresolved. Germline CDR1 is KGHSH and CDR2 is LQKENI. V was shortened by 3 bases and J by 0 bases, with 2 bases between the two germline ends. The CDR3 loop spans 12 amino acids. CDR3 region: CASSPYQETQYF. The CDR3 coding sequence is TGTGCCAGCTCACCCTACCAAGAGACCCAGTACTTC.

The V and J genes are TRBV10-3 and TRBJ2-2; 11 nucleotides align to TRBD2. Trimming took 6 bases from V and 3 from J; bases not matched to a gene: 6. Germline V CDR1 and CDR2: ENHRY, SYGVKD. This CDR3 is 16 amino acids long. Here the CDR3 reads CAIRGLAGGDTGELFF. For the CDR3, the DNA is TGTGCCATCAGGGGCCTAGCGGGGGGAGACACCGGGGAGCTGTTTTTT.

The CDR3 DNA reads TGTGCCAGCAGTTACTCACTAGCGGGGAACACAGATACGCAGTATTTT. It yields the protein CASSYSLAGNTDTQYF. The V gene is TRBV6-5, the J gene TRBJ2-3; 10 nucleotides agree with TRBD2. V shed 0 bases and J 2 bases; nucleotides not matched to a gene: 2. Per the germline V gene, CDR1 is MNHEY and CDR2 is SVGAGI. The CDR3 runs 16 residues.

The J gene is TRBJ2-7, the V gene TRBV30; 10 nucleotides line up with TRBD1. CDR3 length: 15 residues. V was pared by 6 bases and J by 3 bases, with 11 bases of the junction left unmatched. Looked up from germline, CDR1 is GTSNPN and CDR2 is SVGIG (reference sequence). The CDR3 loop is CACYLTGGKSYEQYF. CDR3 sequence (DNA): TGTGCCTGTTACTTGACAGGGGGCAAAAGCTACGAGCAGTACTTC.

The CDR3 region is CASSNELAGLYEQYF. Here the CDR3 DNA reads TGTGCCAGCAGCAACGAACTAGCGGGCTTATACGAGCAGTACTTC. The chain joins TRBV7-9 to TRBJ2-7, with 9 bases lining up with TRBD2. CDR1 and CDR2 (germline): SEHNR, FQNEAQ (reference sequence). There are 15 residues in the CDR3. V lost 5 bases to trimming and J lost 4 bases; unmatched junction nucleotides: 9.

This chain links TRBV19 with TRBJ2-7; 10 bases map to TRBD2. The CDR3 consists of 15 residues. After removal of 8 bases from V and 4 bases from J, the junction contained 11 bases not matched to a gene. In germline, CDR1 is LNHDA, CDR2 SQIVND (reference sequence). CDR3 in DNA: TGTGCCAGTGCTGGTGTCGCTAGCGGGAGATACGAGCAGTACTTC. Encoded protein: CASAGVASGRYEQYF.

Points on this clone: This sample also contains other DNA sequences that code for the same CDR3. CDR3 sequence: CASTSGQMNTEAFF. The CDR3 DNA sequence: TGTGCCAGCACCTCAGGACAGATGAACACTGAAGCTTTCTTT. The rearrangement links TRBV28 to TRBJ1-1; D may be TRBD1 (6 bases). CDR1 MDHEN and CDR2 SYDVKM come from the germline V gene. The CDR3 extends over 14 amino acids. V was pared by 7 bases and J by 0 bases, with 12 bases between.

V gene TRBV27 combines with J gene TRBJ1-1; D remains ambiguous. The V gene lost 6 bases and the J gene lost 1 base, with 15 bases spanning the gap. Germline V gene sequence: CDR1 MNHEY, CDR2 SMNVEV (reference sequence). The CDR3 runs 15 residues. The CDR3 here is CASRRIDRGNTEAFF. The DNA for the CDR3 is TGTGCCAGCAGACGTATTGATCGGGGGAACACTGAAGCTTTCTTT.

V gene TRBV4-3 combines with J gene TRBJ1-3, with D unresolved. The ends were cut back, 4 bases at V and 0 bases at J, with 10 bases in the middle. From germline, CDR1 is LGHNA and CDR2 YSLEER. The CDR3 is 15 residues long. CDR3 sequence: CASSREQRSGNTIYF. The DNA for the CDR3 is TGCGCCAGCAGCCGAGAACAACGCTCTGGAAACACCATATATTTT.